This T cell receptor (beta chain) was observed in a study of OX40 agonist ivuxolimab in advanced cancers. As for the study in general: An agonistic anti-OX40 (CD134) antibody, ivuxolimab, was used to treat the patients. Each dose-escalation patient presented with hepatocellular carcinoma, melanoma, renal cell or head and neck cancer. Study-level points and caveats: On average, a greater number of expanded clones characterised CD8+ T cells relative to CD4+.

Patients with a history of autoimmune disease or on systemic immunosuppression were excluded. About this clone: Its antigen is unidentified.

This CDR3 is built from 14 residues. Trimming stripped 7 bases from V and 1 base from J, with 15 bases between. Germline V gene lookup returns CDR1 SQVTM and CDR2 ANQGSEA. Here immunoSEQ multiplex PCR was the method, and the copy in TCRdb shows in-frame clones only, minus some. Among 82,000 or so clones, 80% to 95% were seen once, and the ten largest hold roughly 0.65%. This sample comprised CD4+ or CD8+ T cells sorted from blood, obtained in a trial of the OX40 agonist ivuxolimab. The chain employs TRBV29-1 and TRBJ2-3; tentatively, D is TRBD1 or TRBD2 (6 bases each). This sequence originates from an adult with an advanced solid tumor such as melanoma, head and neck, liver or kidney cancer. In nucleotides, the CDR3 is TGCAGCGGGATCAGGGGAGGAGGCACAGATACGCAGTATTTT. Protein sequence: CSGIRGGGTDTQYF.